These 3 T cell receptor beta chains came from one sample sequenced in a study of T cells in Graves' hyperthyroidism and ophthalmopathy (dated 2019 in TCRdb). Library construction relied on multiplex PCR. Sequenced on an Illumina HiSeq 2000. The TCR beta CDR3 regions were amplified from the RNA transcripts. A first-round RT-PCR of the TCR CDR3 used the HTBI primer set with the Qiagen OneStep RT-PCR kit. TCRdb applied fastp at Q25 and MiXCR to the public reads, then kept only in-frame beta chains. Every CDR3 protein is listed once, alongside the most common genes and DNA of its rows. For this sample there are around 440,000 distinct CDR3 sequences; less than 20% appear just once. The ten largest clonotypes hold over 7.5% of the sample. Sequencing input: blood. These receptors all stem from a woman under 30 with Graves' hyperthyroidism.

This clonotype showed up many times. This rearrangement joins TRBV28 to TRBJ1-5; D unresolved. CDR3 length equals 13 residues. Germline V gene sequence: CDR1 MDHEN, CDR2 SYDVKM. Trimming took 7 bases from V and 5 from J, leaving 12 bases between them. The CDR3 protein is CASTEGRDQPQHF. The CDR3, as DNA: TGTGCCAGCACCGAAGGTAGGGATCAGCCCCAGCATTTT.

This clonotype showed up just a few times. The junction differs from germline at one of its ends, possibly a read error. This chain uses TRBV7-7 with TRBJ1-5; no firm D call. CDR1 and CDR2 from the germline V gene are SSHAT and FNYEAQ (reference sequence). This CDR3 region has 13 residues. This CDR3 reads CASSLTKGQPQHF. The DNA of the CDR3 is TGTGCTAGCAGCTTAACCAAGGGTCAGCCCCAGCATTTT.

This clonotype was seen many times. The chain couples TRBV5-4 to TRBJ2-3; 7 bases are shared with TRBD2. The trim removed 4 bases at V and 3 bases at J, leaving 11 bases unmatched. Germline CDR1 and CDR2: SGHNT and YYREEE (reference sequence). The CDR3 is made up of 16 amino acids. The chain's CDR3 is CASSPLGSGLTDTQYF. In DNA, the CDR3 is TGTGCCAGCAGCCCCTTGGGTAGCGGGTTAACAGATACGCAGTATTTT. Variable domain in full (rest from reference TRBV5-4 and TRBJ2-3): ETGVTQSPTHLIKTRGQQVTLRCSSQSGHNTVSWYQQALGQGPQFIFQYYREEENGRGNFPPRFSGLQFPNYSSELNVNALELDDSALYLCASSPLGSGLTDTQYFGPGTRLTVL.